The clone carrying this TCR beta chain appeared a single time. What it recognizes is unknown. This specimen comes from a study of blood T cells in healthy people across ages. Study at large: About one barcoded beta molecule per two T cells was the capture yield of template switching. Study findings and constraints: CMV status of donors was unknown, possibly confounding expanded clonotype changes.

V shed 6 bases and J shed 4 bases, with 18 bases lying between them. The CDR3 covers 15 residues. With a J-beta primer mix and a sample-barcoded 5' primer, a second PCR ran about 6 to 11 cycles. One entry per CDR3 protein results from TCRdb running MiXCR on the 5' RACE reads. Of roughly 700,000 distinct CDR3 sequences in the sample, over 45% were seen once. The sample taken for sequencing was blood. This receptor was identified in a woman aged 55-69 years in good health. The rearrangement links TRBV12-3 or TRBV12-4 to TRBJ1-1; D call uncertain. This CDR3 is CASSQGSGQVTEAFF. Written as DNA, the CDR3 is TGTGCCAGCAGCCAAGGTAGTGGTCAAGTCACTGAAGCTTTCTTT.